This T cell receptor beta chain was captured in a study of metastatic and nonmetastatic thyroid tumors. In the study overall: Comparison of repertoires was carried out across blood and tumor or nodule tissue from malignant and benign thyroid patients. Notes on the study in general: Relative to benign nodules, malignant thyroid tumors were reportedly characterized by significantly elevated TCR beta diversity in blood and tumor.

In the original workflow: Clinicopathological groups differed in CDR3, with these differences serving to build a distant-metastasis classifier for papillary thyroid cancer. TCRdb re-called clones via MiXCR from the PCR reads. Here the V and J calls rest on TCRdb's processing, not on the authors' analysis. Counted here are over 40,000 clones, more than 20% occurring once; the ten biggest clones make up roughly 3.2%. Many counts were recorded for this clone. The antigen is unknown. Nobody among the patients had been given any treatment before thyroid surgery. CDR1 is DFQATT and CDR2 is SNEGSKA in the germline V gene (reference sequence). CDR3 size: 14 residues. The V gene end was trimmed by 1 base and the J gene end by 3 bases; junction bases not matched to a gene: 5.

The receptor comes from a male donor with papillary thyroid cancer or a benign thyroid nodule (not recorded which). Some clones in this sample may be carry-over from other donors' samples. This chain links TRBV20-1 with TRBJ1-1; TRBD1 aligns across 7 bases. Sequences were obtained from blood. CDR3 sequence reads: CSARVGTGDTEAFF. In DNA, the CDR3 is TGCAGTGCTAGAGTCGGCACAGGGGACACTGAAGCTTTCTTT.